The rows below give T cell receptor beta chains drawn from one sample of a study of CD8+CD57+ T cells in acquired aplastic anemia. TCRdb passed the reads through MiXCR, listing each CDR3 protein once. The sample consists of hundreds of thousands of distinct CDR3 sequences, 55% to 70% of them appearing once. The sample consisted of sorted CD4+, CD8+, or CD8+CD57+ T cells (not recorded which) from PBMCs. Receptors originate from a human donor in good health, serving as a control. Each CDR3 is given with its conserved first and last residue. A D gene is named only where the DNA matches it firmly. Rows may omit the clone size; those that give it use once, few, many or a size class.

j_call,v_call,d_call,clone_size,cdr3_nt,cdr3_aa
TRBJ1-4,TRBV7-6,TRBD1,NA,TGTGCCAGCAGCTTAGGGACAGGGGTTAATAATGAAAAACTGTTTTTT,CASSLGTGVNNEKLFF
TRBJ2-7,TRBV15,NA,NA,TGTGCCACCGGCCTAAAGCAGGGCTACGAGCAGTACTTC,CATGLKQGYEQYF
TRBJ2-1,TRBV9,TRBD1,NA,TGTGCCAGCAGCGAGACAGGGTATGAGCAGTTCTTC,CASSETGYEQFF
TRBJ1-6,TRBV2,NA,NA,TGTGCCAGCAGAGGGGCTGGCAGTTGCACTCTCGCTTTT,CASRGAGSCTLAF
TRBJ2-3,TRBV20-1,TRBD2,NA,TGCAGTGCTACCGATACTAGCGGGGGAGCCAATGAGCAGTATTTT,CSATDTSGGANEQYF
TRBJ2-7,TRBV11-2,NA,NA,TGTGCCAGCAGCCCTTCGGGACGGACGTACTTC,CASSPSGRTYF
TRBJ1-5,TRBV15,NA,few,TGTGCCACCAGCGCAGGGTGGGAACAGCCCCAGCATTTT,CATSAGWEQPQHF
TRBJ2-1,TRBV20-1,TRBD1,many,TGCAGTGCTAGAGGGAGCAGGGGGCTGGATGAGCAGTTCTTC,CSARGSRGLDEQFF
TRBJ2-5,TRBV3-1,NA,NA,TGTGCCGGCAGCCAAATGCCTAGGGGGGAGACCCAGTACTTC,CAGSQMPRGETQYF
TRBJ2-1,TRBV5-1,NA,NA,TGCGCCAGCAGCGTCTCACAGGGCTGGGATGAGCAGTTCTTC,CASSVSQGWDEQFF
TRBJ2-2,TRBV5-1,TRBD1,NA,TGCGCCAGCTCAGGGAGCCGGGACAGGGGTTTCGGGGAGCTGTTTTTT,CASSGSRDRGFGELFF
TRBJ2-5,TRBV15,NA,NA,TGTGCCACCAGCAGAGAGCGGTGGACTCTAGAGACCCAGTACTTC,CATSRERWTLETQYF
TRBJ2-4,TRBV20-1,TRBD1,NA,TGCAGTGCTAGCAAACGGGACAGTGATATTCAGTACTTC,CSASKRDSDIQYF
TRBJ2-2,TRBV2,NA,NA,TGTGCCAGCAGTGCCAACCCCGCGAACACCGGGGAGCCGTTTTTT,CASSANPANTGEPFF
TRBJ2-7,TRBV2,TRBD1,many,TGTGCCAGCAGAACACGGACAGGGAGCCACGAGCAGTACTTC,CASRTRTGSHEQYF
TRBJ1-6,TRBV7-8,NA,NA,TGTGCCAGCAGCTTAGGTCCGGTGGCGGGAAGGCATAGTTCACCCCTCCACTTT,CASSLGPVAGRHSSPLHF
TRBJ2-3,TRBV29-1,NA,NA,TGCAGCGTCCTAGCGCCCACAGATACGCAGTATTTT,CSVLAPTDTQYF
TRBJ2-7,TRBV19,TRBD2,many,TGTGCCAGTAGTATGACTAGCGGGGAATGGAGAGAGCAGTACTTC,CASSMTSGEWREQYF
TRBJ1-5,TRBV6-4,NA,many,TGTGCCAGCAGTGACTCCTACGGGCCTGGGATCAAAGCCCAGCATTTT,CASSDSYGPGIKAQHF
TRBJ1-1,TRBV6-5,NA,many,TGTGCCAGCGCGGGGTTCGCCAACACTGAAGCTTTCTTT,CASAGFANTEAFF
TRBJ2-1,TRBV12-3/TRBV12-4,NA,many,TGTGCCAGCAGTTCCGACGGGGCCTACACTGAGCAGTTCTTC,CASSSDGAYTEQFF
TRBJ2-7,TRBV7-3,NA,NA,TGTGCCAGCAGCGGGGGGGCGGGGGACACGCAGTATTTTTTC,CASSGGAGDTQYFF
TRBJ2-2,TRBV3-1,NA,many,TGTGCCAGCAGCCCCTCAGTGAACACCGGGGAGCTGTTTTTT,CASSPSVNTGELFF